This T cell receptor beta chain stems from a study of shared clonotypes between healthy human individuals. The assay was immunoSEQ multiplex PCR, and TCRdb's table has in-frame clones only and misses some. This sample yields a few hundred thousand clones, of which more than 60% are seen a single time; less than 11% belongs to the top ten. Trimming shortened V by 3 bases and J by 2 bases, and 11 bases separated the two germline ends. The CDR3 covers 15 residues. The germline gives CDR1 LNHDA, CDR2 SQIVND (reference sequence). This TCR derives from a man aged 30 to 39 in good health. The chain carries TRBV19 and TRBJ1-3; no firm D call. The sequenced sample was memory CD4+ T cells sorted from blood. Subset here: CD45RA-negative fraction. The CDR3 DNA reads TGTGCCAGTAGTATCGACGACGGGGCTGGAAACACCATATATTTT. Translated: CASSIDDGAGNTIYF.